This record looks at one T cell receptor (beta chain) sequence and its context. During its preparation, the TCRbeta library received unique molecular identifiers. TCRdb reprocessed the PCR reads with MiXCR, giving one entry per CDR3 protein. The data contain 240,000 or so distinct CDR3 sequences, 12% of them singletons. The germline V gene has CDR1 SGHTA and CDR2 FQGNSA. CDR3 length equals 14 residues. Losses at the gene ends were 10 bases for V and 8 bases for J; bases not matched to a gene: 8. The record originates from a study of T-cell reconstitution after alpha-beta-depleted transplantation in children.

The receptor was isolated from a human donor who donated a stem cell graft to a child with acute lymphoblastic leukemia. This chain links TRBV7-2 with TRBJ2-1, with 13 bases that match TRBD2. This specimen consisted of PBMCs from the stem cell graft donor, obtained from the stem cell graft. The chain's CDR3 is CATTLAGGRDEQFF. DNA of the CDR3: TGTGCCACAACACTAGCGGGGGGGAGGGATGAGCAGTTCTTC.